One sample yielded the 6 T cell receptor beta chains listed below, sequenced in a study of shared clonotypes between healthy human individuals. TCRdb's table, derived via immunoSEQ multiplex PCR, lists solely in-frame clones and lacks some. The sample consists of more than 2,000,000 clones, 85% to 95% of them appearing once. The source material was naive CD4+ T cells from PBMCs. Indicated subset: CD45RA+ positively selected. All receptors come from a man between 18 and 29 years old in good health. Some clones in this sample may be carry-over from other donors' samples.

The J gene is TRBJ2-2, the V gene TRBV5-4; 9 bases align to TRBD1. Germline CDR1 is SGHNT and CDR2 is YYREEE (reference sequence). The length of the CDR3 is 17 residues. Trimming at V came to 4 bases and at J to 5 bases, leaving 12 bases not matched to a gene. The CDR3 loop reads CASSKTGGMSRTGELFF. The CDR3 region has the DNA TGTGCCAGCAGCAAGACAGGGGGAATGTCAAGGACCGGGGAGCTGTTTTTT.

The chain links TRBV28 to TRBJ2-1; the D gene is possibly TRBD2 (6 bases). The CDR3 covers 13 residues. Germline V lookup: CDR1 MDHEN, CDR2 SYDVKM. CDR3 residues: CGTRAGTYNEQFF. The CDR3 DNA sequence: TGTGGAACAAGAGCGGGCACCTACAATGAGCAGTTCTTC.

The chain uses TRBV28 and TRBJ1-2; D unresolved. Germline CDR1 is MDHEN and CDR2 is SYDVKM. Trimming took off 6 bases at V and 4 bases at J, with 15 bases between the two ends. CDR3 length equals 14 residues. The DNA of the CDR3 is TGTGCCAGCAGCTTCGGTGGGCCGTTCTATGGCTACACCTTC. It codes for CASSFGGPFYGYTF.

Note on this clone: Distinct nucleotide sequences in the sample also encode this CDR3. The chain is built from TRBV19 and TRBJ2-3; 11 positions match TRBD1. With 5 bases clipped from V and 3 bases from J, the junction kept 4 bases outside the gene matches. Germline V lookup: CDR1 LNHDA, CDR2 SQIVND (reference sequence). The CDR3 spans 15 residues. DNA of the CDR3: TGTGCCAGTAGTCCCGGACAGGGGGCTACAGATACGCAGTATTTT. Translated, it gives CASSPGQGATDTQYF.

Written as DNA, the CDR3 is TGCGCCAGCAGCTTGGGGACAGGGACCCACGAGCAGTACTTC. It translates to CASSLGTGTHEQYF. The chain recombines TRBV5-1 with TRBJ2-7; 8 bases agree with TRBD1. CDR1 is SGHRS and CDR2 is YFSETQ in the germline V gene. The V gene end was trimmed by 0 bases and the J gene end by 5 bases; junction bases not matched to a gene: 4. There are 14 residues in the CDR3.

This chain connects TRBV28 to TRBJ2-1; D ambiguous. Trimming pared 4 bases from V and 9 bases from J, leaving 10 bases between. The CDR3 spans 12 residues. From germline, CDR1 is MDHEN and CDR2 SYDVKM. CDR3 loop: CASSYPPAEQFF. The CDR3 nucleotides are TGTGCCAGCAGTTACCCCCCGGCTGAGCAGTTCTTC.